Listed below are T cell receptor beta chains from one sample, sequenced in a study of blood T cell repertoires in COVID-19. Libraries were prepared by immunoSEQ multiplex PCR; TCRdb keeps only in-frame clonotypes and omits some of them. The repertoire consists of 90,000 to 130,000 clones, with 75% to 85% occurring once and the leading ten covering 7% to 9.5%. The specimen was peripheral blood. The receptors here all came from a man in his 70s with acute or convalescent COVID-19. Both conserved end residues are part of each CDR3. A D gene is named only where the DNA matches it firmly. Some rows mark clone size as missing; the rest say once, few, many or name a class of expanded clone.

cdr3_length,clone_size,v_call,j_call,d_call,cdr3_nt,cdr3_aa
14,NA,TRBV5-1,TRBJ1-2,NA,TGCGCCAGCAGCTCCCCCGATGGAGCCTATGGCTACACCTTC,CASSSPDGAYGYTF
17,once,TRBV4-2,TRBJ2-1,TRBD2,TGTGCCAGCAGCCAAGCAGCGGGAGACGGGGCCTACAATGAGCAGTTCTTC,CASSQAAGDGAYNEQFF
13,NA,TRBV18,TRBJ1-5,TRBD1,TGTGCCAGCTCACAGGGGGCAGAACAGCCCCAGCATTTT,CASSQGAEQPQHF
16,NA,TRBV5-1,TRBJ2-3,TRBD2,TGCGCCAGCAGCAGCAACAGCGGGGGGGCGGCAGATACGCAGTATTTT,CASSSNSGGAADTQYF
15,NA,TRBV3-1/TRBV3-2,TRBJ1-2,TRBD1,TGTGCCAGCAGCCAAGACTCTGGGACAGGAGGAGGCTACACCTTC,CASSQDSGTGGGYTF
15,NA,TRBV27,TRBJ1-6,TRBD1,TGTGCCAGCAGTTGGACAGGGGTATATAATTCACCCCTCCACTTT,CASSWTGVYNSPLHF
11,NA,TRBV20-1,TRBJ2-3,NA,TGCAGTGCTAGCAAGGAGTATACGCAGTATTTT,CSASKEYTQYF
12,few,TRBV5-1,TRBJ2-7,NA,TGCGCCAGCAGCTTGGACTTTTACGAGCAGTACTTC,CASSLDFYEQYF
12,NA,TRBV18,TRBJ2-3,NA,TGTGCCAGCTCACCCCACACAGATACGCAGTATTTT,CASSPHTDTQYF
18,once,TRBV4-1,TRBJ2-3,NA,TGCGCCAGCAGCCAAGACCCCTTTAGGAGGGGAAGCACAGATACGCAGTATTTT,CASSQDPFRRGSTDTQYF
16,NA,TRBV13,TRBJ2-7,TRBD2,TGTGCCAGCAGCCCGGGGGTGCGCGGGAGGGAGGGCGAGCAGTACTTC,CASSPGVRGREGEQYF
15,NA,TRBV7-3,TRBJ1-2,NA,TGTGCCAGCAGCTTATCGGCAGGGTATTTCTATGGCTACACCTTC,CASSLSAGYFYGYTF
14,NA,TRBV9,TRBJ1-2,NA,TGTGCCAGCAGCCCCCGACGGACAGTGGGAGGCTACACCTTC,CASSPRRTVGGYTF
15,once,TRBV7-9,TRBJ1-5,TRBD1,TGTGCCAGCAGCAACGGACAGGGGATCGGTCAGCCCCAGCATTTT,CASSNGQGIGQPQHF
15,NA,TRBV7-9,TRBJ2-3,TRBD1,TGTGCCAGCAGGGGGGGACAGGGTAGTCTAGATACGCAGTATTTT,CASRGGQGSLDTQYF
15,NA,TRBV5-5,TRBJ2-1,TRBD2,TGTGCCAGCAGCCATTGGACTAGCGGGAACAATGAGCAGTTCTTC,CASSHWTSGNNEQFF
14,NA,TRBV19,TRBJ2-7,TRBD1,TGTGCCAGTAGTTCCCGGACAGGGTTCTACGAGCAGTACTTC,CASSSRTGFYEQYF
15,NA,TRBV9,TRBJ1-2,NA,TGTGCCAGCAGCGCCCGGCCGGACAGTTTCTATGGCTACACCTTC,CASSARPDSFYGYTF
17,NA,TRBV24-1,TRBJ2-2,TRBD1,TGTGCCACCAGTGAGTCCAACAGGGGGAAGGGCGCCGGGGAGCTGTTTTTT,CATSESNRGKGAGELFF
18,NA,TRBV5-4,TRBJ2-5,TRBD2,TGTGCCAGCAGCCCGGGTGGACTAGCGGGAGGTATATTGGAGACCCAGTACTTC,CASSPGGLAGGILETQYF
16,NA,TRBV18,TRBJ1-1,NA,TGTGCCAGCTCACCCAGTCGGGGATTACGGAGCACTGAAGCTTTCTTT,CASSPSRGLRSTEAFF
16,NA,TRBV10-3,TRBJ2-1,TRBD2,TGTGCCATCAAAAGAAGGCCGGGACTAGCAAGCGATGAGCAGTTCTTC,CAIKRRPGLASDEQFF
15,once,TRBV9,TRBJ2-7,TRBD2,TGTGCCAGCAGCGTAGAGGGGCTAGCGGAATACGAGCAGTACTTC,CASSVEGLAEYEQYF
16,NA,TRBV5-1,TRBJ2-6,NA,TGCGCCAGCAGCTTGCGGTCGGGTTCTGGGGCCAACGTCCTGACTTTC,CASSLRSGSGANVLTF
18,NA,TRBV19,TRBJ1-4,NA,TGTGCCAGTAGTATAATATCGGGGAAGGGTGCAACTAATGAAAAACTGTTTTTT,CASSIISGKGATNEKLFF
16,many,TRBV5-1,TRBJ1-1,TRBD1,TGCGCCAGCAGCTTGTTGGGACAGGGCATGAACACTGAAGCTTTCTTT,CASSLLGQGMNTEAFF
14,NA,TRBV5-1,TRBJ1-4,TRBD1,TGCGCCAGCAGCACTAACAGGGGATCTGAAAAACTGTTTTTT,CASSTNRGSEKLFF
14,NA,TRBV9,TRBJ1-1,NA,TGTGCCAGCAGCGTAGGGGCTTTTAACACTGAAGCTTTCTTT,CASSVGAFNTEAFF
14,NA,TRBV10-1,TRBJ1-1,TRBD1,TGCGCCAGCAGCGCCGGGACAGCCAACACTGAAGCTTTCTTT,CASSAGTANTEAFF
18,NA,TRBV28,TRBJ1-1,TRBD1,TGTGCCAGCAGTTTTGCCCCAAGACAGGGAATACCCCTTACTGAAGCTTTCTTT,CASSFAPRQGIPLTEAFF
14,NA,TRBV28,TRBJ1-4,NA,TGTGCCAGCAGTTTCGGTCGGAGAAATGAAAAACTGTTTTTT,CASSFGRRNEKLFF
16,NA,TRBV28,TRBJ2-7,TRBD1,TGTGCCAGCAGCTCAAGTGGACAGGGGGCTAGGTACGAGCAGTACTTC,CASSSSGQGARYEQYF
15,NA,TRBV7-3,TRBJ2-2,NA,TGTGCCAGCAGTCCCACGACAGCGAACACCGGGGAGCTGTTTTTT,CASSPTTANTGELFF
15,NA,TRBV20-1,TRBJ2-3,NA,TGCAGTGCTAGTCGGTCCTCCCTTAGCACAGATACGCAGTATTTT,CSASRSSLSTDTQYF
14,NA,TRBV5-1,TRBJ1-2,TRBD1,TGCGCCAGCAGCTCACAGGGGACACAAGATGGCTACACCTTC,CASSSQGTQDGYTF
14,NA,TRBV2,TRBJ2-3,NA,TGTGCCAGCAGTGTTAGTTTCAGCACAGATACGCAGTATTTT,CASSVSFSTDTQYF
15,NA,TRBV5-1,TRBJ2-6,NA,TGCGCCAGCAGGGGGCGAAGCTCTGGGGCCAACGTCCTGACTTTC,CASRGRSSGANVLTF
14,NA,TRBV5-1,TRBJ2-1,NA,TGCGCCAGCAGTAGCGATCTAGGCTACAATGAGCAGTTCTTC,CASSSDLGYNEQFF
17,NA,TRBV7-9,TRBJ2-7,NA,TGTGCCAGCAGCTTAGTAAGAGTTTTGGGGCCTACCTACGAGCAGTACTTC,CASSLVRVLGPTYEQYF
16,NA,TRBV28,TRBJ1-5,TRBD1,TGTGCCAGCAGTTTTCAGGGGGCGCGTGGCAATCAGCCCCAGCATTTT,CASSFQGARGNQPQHF
16,NA,TRBV5-7,TRBJ2-7,NA,TGTGCCAGCAGCCCCCCGGCCCGGGGAGTCTCCTACGAGCAGTACTTC,CASSPPARGVSYEQYF
17,NA,TRBV18,TRBJ2-7,TRBD2,TGTGCCAGCTCCCTAAACGCCGGCACTAGCGGTTCCTACGAGCAGTACTTC,CASSLNAGTSGSYEQYF
11,NA,TRBV19,TRBJ2-7,NA,TGTGCCAGTAGCACCTACGATGAGCAGTACTTC,CASSTYDEQYF
14,NA,TRBV5-6,TRBJ2-7,TRBD2,TGTGCCAGCAGCGTAGCGGGGCACTCCTACGAGCAGTACTTC,CASSVAGHSYEQYF